The T cell receptor (beta chain) under discussion was sequenced for a study of identical twins. The germline CDR1 and CDR2 sequences are LGHNA and YSLEER. The CDR3 extends over 14 amino acids. The J segment lost 8 bases and the V segment lost 1 base, leaving 4 bases of the junction unmatched. The table lists this clonotype with many counts. MiXCR was run by TCRdb on the 5' RACE reads, yielding one entry per CDR3 protein. The repertoire holds 310,000 or so distinct CDR3 sequences, with roughly 10% as singletons. The sample was also reused in another study, on yellow fever vaccine responses in identical twins.

The sample comprised CD8+ T cells sorted from blood. This TCR derives from a woman under 30 in good health. V gene TRBV4-3 combines with J gene TRBJ2-1, with 8 bases that match TRBD2. The DNA of the CDR3 is TGCGCCAGCAGCCAAGGTGTGACTAGCGATGAGCAGTTCTTC. It specifies CASSQGVTSDEQFF.